This T cell receptor (beta chain) stems from a study of T cells in Graves' hyperthyroidism and ophthalmopathy. This clonotype was recorded at least ten times. What it binds is unknown. Patients with ophthalmopathy all had a Clinical Activity Score of at least 3, a NOSPECS grade of at least 4 and duration under 3 months. The length of the CDR3 is 13 residues. Trimming removed 5 bases from V and 1 base from J, with 8 bases in between. In germline, CDR1 is MNHNS, CDR2 SASEGT. Amplified regions were TCR beta CDR3 sequences from RNA transcripts. Initially, a first-round RT-PCR of the TCR CDR3 employed the HTBI primer set. TCRdb redid the calling of the multiplex PCR reads with MiXCR, one entry per CDR3 protein. The repertoire includes approximately 350,000 distinct CDR3 sequences, 13% to 15% of them detected once, and around 20% sits in the top ten. Study results and limitations: Ophthalmopathy, which appeared later, was predicted by the model a median 6.5 months before onset.

The specimen sequenced was blood. V is TRBV6-1 and J is TRBJ1-1; no reliable D call. The sequence derives from a woman aged 55 to 70 with Graves' ophthalmopathy. CDR3 sequence (DNA): TGTGCCAGCAGTCATCTGGGGAACACTGAAGCTTTCTTT. Its translation: CASSHLGNTEAFF.